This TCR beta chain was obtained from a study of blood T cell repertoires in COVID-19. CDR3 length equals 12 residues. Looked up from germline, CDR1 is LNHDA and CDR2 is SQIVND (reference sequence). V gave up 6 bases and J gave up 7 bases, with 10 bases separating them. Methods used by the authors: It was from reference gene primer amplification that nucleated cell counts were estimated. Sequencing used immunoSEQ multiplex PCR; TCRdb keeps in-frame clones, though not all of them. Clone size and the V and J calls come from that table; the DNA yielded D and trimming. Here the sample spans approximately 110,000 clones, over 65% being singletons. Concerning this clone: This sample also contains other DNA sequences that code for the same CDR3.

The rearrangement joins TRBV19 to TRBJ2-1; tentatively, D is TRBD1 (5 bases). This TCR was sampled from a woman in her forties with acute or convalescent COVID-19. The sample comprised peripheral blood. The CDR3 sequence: CASRIRGNEQFF. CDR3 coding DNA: TGTGCCAGTAGAATAAGGGGTAATGAGCAGTTCTTC.